This T cell receptor beta chain was recovered during a study of blood T cell repertoires in COVID-19. Data came from immunoSEQ multiplex PCR; TCRdb stores just in-frame clones and leaves some out. The sample consists of around 130,000 clones, over 80% of them appearing once. V was trimmed by 1 base and J by 8 bases, leaving 11 bases between them. Germline values: CDR1 MDHEN, CDR2 SYDVKM. This CDR3 spans 13 amino acids. Seattle participants joined during active infection and were tracked over time. The sample comprised peripheral blood. The receptor was derived from a man aged 25 to 45 with COVID-19, enrolled during active disease. The V call is TRBV28, the J call TRBJ1-1; D call uncertain. This CDR3 is CASSLSRSDEAFF. Written as DNA, the CDR3 is TGTGCCAGCAGTTTATCGAGGTCAGACGAAGCTTTCTTT. Variable domain in full (rest from reference TRBV28 and TRBJ1-1): DVKVTQSSRYLVKRTGEKVFLECVQDMDHENMFWYRQDPGLGLRLIYFSYDVKMKEKGDIPEGYSVSREKKERFSLILESASTNQTSMYLCASSLSRSDEAFFGQGTRLTVV.